What follows are 8 T cell receptor beta chains derived from one specimen sequenced in a study of cytotoxic CD8 clonotypes in ibrutinib-treated CLL. TCRdb keeps only in-frame clones here, not all; method: immunoSEQ multiplex PCR. There are approximately 300,000 clones in the sample; just under 80% occur only once, and roughly 6.3% lies in the top ten. This material consisted of PBMCs, taken before ibrutinib treatment. The receptors come from a human donor with chronic lymphocytic leukemia.

The V call is TRBV4-2, the J call TRBJ1-1; D unresolved. Germline CDR1 and CDR2: LGHNA and YNFKEQ. The CDR3 is made up of 12 amino acids. Trimming left V 0 bases short and J 8 bases short, with 7 bases between. The CDR3 protein is CASSQDGPEAFF. The CDR3 DNA reads TGTGCCAGCAGCCAAGACGGCCCAGAAGCTTTCTTT.

In regard to this clone: One end of the junction does not line up with germline, which may come from a read error. The chain couples TRBV29-1 to TRBJ2-5; D is uncertain. The CDR3 is 12 residues long. Germline CDR1 and CDR2: SQVTM and ANQGSEA. The CDR3 loop reads CSVKDYQETQYF. In nucleotides, the CDR3 is TGCAGCGTTAAAGACTACCAAGAGACCCAGTACTTC.

This chain connects TRBV14 to TRBJ2-2, with 7 bases fitting TRBD1. CDR3 length: 14 residues. Losses at the gene ends were 6 bases for V and 4 bases for J; bases not matched to a gene: 5. The V gene's germline CDR1 is SGHDN and CDR2 FVKESK. The CDR3 protein is CASSRQGRTGELFF. As DNA, the CDR3 is TGTGCCAGCAGTCGACAGGGTCGCACCGGGGAGCTGTTTTTT.

V and J are TRBV19 and TRBJ2-1; possible D gene TRBD2, 5 bases. V was trimmed by 4 bases and J by 4 bases, leaving 14 bases between them. Germline V gene sequence: CDR1 LNHDA, CDR2 SQIVND (reference sequence). This CDR3 comprises 15 residues. The CDR3 region is CASSTPTTGYNEQFF. The CDR3 DNA is TGTGCCAGTAGTACTCCCACCACGGGGTACAATGAGCAGTTCTTC.

CDR3 bases: TGTGCCAGCAGCTTAATTTTGGGGCGGGTTGAATACGAGCAGTACTTC. This codes for CASSLILGRVEYEQYF. The V call is TRBV7-8, the J call TRBJ2-7; perhaps D is TRBD1 or TRBD2 (5 bases each). This CDR3 is built from 16 residues. CDR1 SGHVS and CDR2 FQNEAQ come from the germline V gene. The V end was cut by 2 bases, the J end by 4 bases, with 18 bases between.

This clone occurred a few times. The chain combines TRBV10-3 with TRBJ1-5; possibly TRBD1 for D (5 bases). Germline CDR1 and CDR2: ENHRY and SYGVKD. V was pared by 11 bases and J by 0 bases, with 17 bases between. This CDR3 is 15 amino acids long. Here the CDR3 reads CASRKQDTSNQPQHF. In nucleotides, the CDR3 is TGTGCCTCGAGGAAACAGGACACTAGCAATCAGCCCCAGCATTTT.

V is TRBV29-1 and J is TRBJ2-1; unclear D gene. The CDR3 consists of 15 residues. Germline loops: CDR1 SQVTM, CDR2 ANQGSEA. The V end was cut by 6 bases, the J end by 5 bases, with 20 bases between. The CDR3 spells CSVGPGPEWDNEQFF. In DNA, the CDR3 is TGCAGCGTAGGACCGGGTCCTGAATGGGACAATGAGCAGTTCTTC.

This clone was observed a handful of times. The chain carries TRBV4-1 and TRBJ2-4, with TRBD2 as a possible D gene (5 bases). CDR3 length: 14 residues. Per germline, CDR1 MGHRA and CDR2 YSYEKL. The V end was cut by 0 bases, the J end by 8 bases, with 11 bases between. In DNA form, the CDR3 reads TGCGCCAGCAGCCAAGAGGGGTCGGGATACATTCAGTACTTC. This codes for CASSQEGSGYIQYF.